This is a list of T cell receptor beta chains from one sample in a study of identical twins. TCRdb reprocessed the 5' RACE reads with MiXCR, giving one entry per CDR3 protein. The sample has around 680,000 distinct CDR3 sequences, more than 6.5% seen once. The same data also went into a second study, on yellow fever vaccine responses in identical twins.

The sample taken for sequencing was PBMCs. All receptors come from a young woman in good health. Both conserved end residues are part of each CDR3. The order of the fields is J gene, D gene, V gene, clone size, CDR3 protein, CDR3 DNA. The D gene is left open where the match is weak. Clone size is stated in some rows and not others, as once, few, many or a class when expanded.

J gene: TRBJ2-5
D gene: TRBD2
V gene: TRBV5-1
clone size: many
CDR3 protein: CASSLYITGTSGIQETQYF
CDR3 DNA: TGCGCCAGCAGCTTGTATATCACCGGGACTAGCGGGATTCAAGAGACCCAGTACTTC

J gene: TRBJ2-1
D gene: TRBD2
V gene: TRBV10-3
clone size: many
CDR3 protein: CAISESHPGGAYNEQFF
CDR3 DNA: TGTGCCATCAGTGAGTCCCACCCTGGGGGGGCCTACAATGAGCAGTTCTTC

J gene: TRBJ2-2
D gene: -
V gene: TRBV6-2/TRBV6-3
clone size: -
CDR3 protein: CASIPIQQGNTGELFF
CDR3 DNA: TGTGCCAGCATCCCAATCCAGCAGGGGAACACCGGGGAGCTGTTTTTT

J gene: TRBJ2-3
D gene: TRBD2
V gene: TRBV7-9
clone size: few
CDR3 protein: CASSSPGLEVITDTQYF
CDR3 DNA: TGTGCCAGCAGCTCACCGGGACTAGAAGTGATCACAGATACGCAGTATTTT

J gene: TRBJ2-1
D gene: -
V gene: TRBV14
clone size: -
CDR3 protein: CASSHPSLPSYNEQFF
CDR3 DNA: TGTGCCAGCAGCCACCCTAGCCTCCCCTCCTACAATGAGCAGTTCTTC

J gene: TRBJ2-7
D gene: TRBD1
V gene: TRBV7-9
clone size: -
CDR3 protein: CASSSGTENYEQYF
CDR3 DNA: TGTGCCAGCAGCTCGGGGACAGAGAACTACGAGCAGTACTTC

J gene: TRBJ2-7
D gene: TRBD2
V gene: TRBV7-2
clone size: few
CDR3 protein: CASSLRSSGSYEQYF
CDR3 DNA: TGTGCCAGCAGCTTAAGATCTAGCGGGAGTTACGAGCAGTACTTC

J gene: TRBJ2-1
D gene: -
V gene: TRBV7-9
clone size: -
CDR3 protein: CASSLLGGNPSYNEQFF
CDR3 DNA: TGTGCCAGCAGCTTATTGGGGGGAAACCCGTCCTACAATGAGCAGTTCTTC

J gene: TRBJ2-5
D gene: TRBD2
V gene: TRBV24-1
clone size: -
CDR3 protein: CATSDPIAGGQETQYF
CDR3 DNA: TGTGCCACCAGTGACCCAATAGCGGGAGGTCAAGAGACCCAGTACTTC

J gene: TRBJ2-3
D gene: TRBD2
V gene: TRBV20-1
clone size: -
CDR3 protein: CSAREREDSTDTQYF
CDR3 DNA: TGCAGTGCCCGCGAGCGGGAGGATAGCACAGATACGCAGTATTTT

J gene: TRBJ2-3
D gene: TRBD1
V gene: TRBV4-2
clone size: many
CDR3 protein: CASSQDLQGANTDTQYF
CDR3 DNA: TGTGCCAGCAGCCAAGATCTTCAGGGGGCGAACACAGATACGCAGTATTTT

J gene: TRBJ2-4
D gene: -
V gene: TRBV3-1
clone size: once
CDR3 protein: CASSQPRATGLAKNIQYF
CDR3 DNA: TGTGCCAGCAGCCAACCCAGGGCGACCGGTTTAGCCAAAAACATTCAGTACTTC

J gene: TRBJ2-3
D gene: -
V gene: TRBV28
clone size: few
CDR3 protein: CASSLLASGTDTQYF
CDR3 DNA: TGTGCCAGCAGTTTACTGGCTAGCGGCACAGATACGCAGTATTTT

J gene: TRBJ2-2
D gene: TRBD1
V gene: TRBV6-2/TRBV6-3
clone size: many
CDR3 protein: CASSYLTGVHTGELFF
CDR3 DNA: TGTGCCAGCAGTTACCTCACAGGGGTACACACCGGGGAGCTGTTTTTT

J gene: TRBJ2-2
D gene: -
V gene: TRBV7-3
clone size: few
CDR3 protein: CASSPFDAGELFF
CDR3 DNA: TGTGCCAGCAGCCCCTTTGACGCCGGGGAGCTGTTTTTT

J gene: TRBJ1-2
D gene: -
V gene: TRBV5-1
clone size: many
CDR3 protein: CASSLEGSQKGYTF
CDR3 DNA: TGCGCCAGCAGCTTGGAAGGGTCTCAAAAGGGCTACACCTTC

J gene: TRBJ2-2
D gene: TRBD2
V gene: TRBV6-4
clone size: -
CDR3 protein: CASSRTSGSSGELFF
CDR3 DNA: TGTGCCAGCAGCCGGACTAGCGGGAGTTCCGGGGAGCTGTTTTTT

J gene: TRBJ2-7
D gene: TRBD2
V gene: TRBV20-1
clone size: few
CDR3 protein: CSADIAGSSYEQYF
CDR3 DNA: TGCAGTGCGGATATAGCGGGGAGCTCCTACGAGCAGTACTTC

J gene: TRBJ2-7
D gene: -
V gene: TRBV4-2
clone size: -
CDR3 protein: CASSQVAMGYEQYF
CDR3 DNA: TGTGCCAGCAGCCAAGTTGCGATGGGGTACGAGCAGTACTTC

J gene: TRBJ2-1
D gene: -
V gene: TRBV5-1
clone size: -
CDR3 protein: CASSYESLTFGEQFF
CDR3 DNA: TGCGCCAGCAGCTACGAGTCCCTGACCTTTGGTGAGCAGTTCTTC

J gene: TRBJ2-3
D gene: -
V gene: TRBV27
clone size: few
CDR3 protein: CASSLWDGDTDTQYF
CDR3 DNA: TGTGCCAGCAGTTTGTGGGACGGGGACACAGATACGCAGTATTTT

J gene: TRBJ2-7
D gene: -
V gene: TRBV29-1
clone size: few
CDR3 protein: CSVEEQAPYEQYF
CDR3 DNA: TGCAGCGTTGAAGAACAGGCTCCCTACGAGCAGTACTTC

J gene: TRBJ2-1
D gene: TRBD2
V gene: TRBV6-2/TRBV6-3
clone size: many
CDR3 protein: CASSFPSGRATISSYNEQFF
CDR3 DNA: TGTGCCAGCAGTTTTCCTAGCGGGAGGGCAACTATCAGCTCCTACAATGAGCAGTTCTTC

J gene: TRBJ2-3
D gene: -
V gene: TRBV29-1
clone size: -
CDR3 protein: CSAPGTRRTDTQYF
CDR3 DNA: TGCAGCGCACCCGGGACTCGTCGCACAGATACGCAGTATTTT

J gene: TRBJ1-1
D gene: -
V gene: TRBV7-9
clone size: few
CDR3 protein: CASKKMQGSPDTEAFF
CDR3 DNA: TGTGCCAGCAAAAAAATGCAGGGGTCCCCGGACACTGAAGCTTTCTTT